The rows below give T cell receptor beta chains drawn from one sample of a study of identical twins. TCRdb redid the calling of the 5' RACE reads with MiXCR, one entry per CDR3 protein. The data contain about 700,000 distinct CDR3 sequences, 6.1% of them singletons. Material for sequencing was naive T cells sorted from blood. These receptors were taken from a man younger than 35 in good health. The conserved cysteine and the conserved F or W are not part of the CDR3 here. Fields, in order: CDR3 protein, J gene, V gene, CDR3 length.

CDR3: ASKRENTGELF
J: TRBJ2-2
V: TRBV2
length: 11

CDR3: ASSYPLAGIINEQF
J: TRBJ2-1
V: TRBV6-2/TRBV6-3
length: 14

CDR3: ASALGTGGSYEQY
J: TRBJ2-7
V: TRBV2
length: 13

CDR3: ASSQVPGFYNEQF
J: TRBJ2-1
V: TRBV4-3
length: 13

CDR3: ASSGGRLKDGGNEQF
J: TRBJ2-1
V: TRBV6-2/TRBV6-3
length: 15

CDR3: ASSEGDRPWANEQF
J: TRBJ2-1
V: TRBV2
length: 14

CDR3: AIRGAIVGNEQF
J: TRBJ2-1
V: TRBV10-3
length: 12

CDR3: ASSSLWTSGIVSASYNEQF
J: TRBJ2-1
V: TRBV5-1
length: 19

CDR3: SASRRTSYNEQF
J: TRBJ2-1
V: TRBV20-1
length: 12

CDR3: ASSYEGGSSPLH
J: TRBJ1-6
V: TRBV5-1
length: 12

CDR3: ASRLAGGLNEQY
J: TRBJ2-7
V: TRBV27
length: 12

CDR3: ASSDPAKIAKNIQY
J: TRBJ2-4
V: TRBV4-1
length: 14

CDR3: ASSLGQATEAF
J: TRBJ1-1
V: TRBV27
length: 11

CDR3: ASSLGGRATGELF
J: TRBJ2-2
V: TRBV28
length: 13

CDR3: ASSQITIPGSNEQF
J: TRBJ2-1
V: TRBV4-1
length: 14

CDR3: ASSQVVSADTQY
J: TRBJ2-3
V: TRBV4-1
length: 12

CDR3: ASSLQGDTEAF
J: TRBJ1-1
V: TRBV18
length: 11

CDR3: ASSSPGQGSLTGELF
J: TRBJ2-2
V: TRBV27
length: 15

CDR3: ASSVAGDTQY
J: TRBJ2-3
V: TRBV9
length: 10

CDR3: SAGGLGQPQH
J: TRBJ1-5
V: TRBV20-1
length: 10

CDR3: ASSTGGLGETQY
J: TRBJ2-5
V: TRBV28
length: 12

CDR3: SVERQGRRNTQY
J: TRBJ2-3
V: TRBV29-1
length: 12

CDR3: SVPNRGLYT
J: TRBJ1-2
V: TRBV29-1
length: 9

CDR3: SVEEGGWLTEQY
J: TRBJ2-7
V: TRBV29-1
length: 12

CDR3: SARDYLAGGINEQF
J: TRBJ2-1
V: TRBV20-1
length: 14

CDR3: ASASTGPSYGYT
J: TRBJ1-2
V: TRBV5-1
length: 12

CDR3: ASSLSAGSLHEQY
J: TRBJ2-7
V: TRBV18
length: 13

CDR3: SVDPGSFDEQF
J: TRBJ2-1
V: TRBV29-1
length: 11

CDR3: ASSPGLAGEGRDF
J: TRBJ2-1
V: TRBV2
length: 13